What follows are 8 T cell receptor beta chains derived from one specimen sequenced in a study of T cells in Graves' hyperthyroidism and ophthalmopathy. Regions amplified from RNA transcripts were the TCR beta CDR3 regions. The HTBI set primed first-round TCR CDR3 RT-PCR. TCRdb re-called the multiplex PCR reads through MiXCR, storing one row per CDR3 protein. The sample holds approximately 370,000 distinct CDR3 sequences, more than 13% seen once. The specimen was blood. All receptors come from a woman under 40 with Graves' hyperthyroidism.

This clonotype was observed at least ten times. The chain joins TRBV2 to TRBJ2-7; 12 bases are shared with TRBD2. The CDR3 extends over 13 amino acids. CDR1 SNHLY and CDR2 FYNNEI come from the germline V gene. Trimming removed 9 bases from V and 2 bases from J; junction bases left unmatched: 2. The CDR3 here is CASRLAGAYEQYF. The CDR3 nucleotides are TGTGCCAGTCGACTAGCGGGAGCCTACGAGCAGTACTTC.

This clonotype occurred many times. This sequence joins TRBV27 and TRBJ2-7; either TRBD1 or TRBD2 may supply D (8 bases each). CDR3 length: 18 amino acids. Germline V lookup: CDR1 MNHEY, CDR2 SMNVEV (reference sequence). V was cut by 5 bases and J by 3 bases, with 26 bases left in between. The CDR3 DNA reads TGTGCCAGCAGTCTAGACCGAACAGGGGGACTAGGAGTCTACGAGCAGTACTTC. It is translated as CASSLDRTGGLGVYEQYF.

The rearrangement joins TRBV5-1 to TRBJ2-3; 11 nucleotides agree with TRBD1. Losses at the gene ends were 0 bases for V and 6 bases for J; bases not matched to a gene: 3. The length of the CDR3 is 15 residues. In germline, CDR1 is SGHRS, CDR2 YFSETQ. The CDR3 nucleotides are TGCGCCAGCAGCTTGGGGACAGGGGGCGTCGATACGCAGTATTTT. Residues: CASSLGTGGVDTQYF.

V and J are TRBV19 and TRBJ1-5, with D perhaps TRBD1 (6 bases). V was clipped by 7 bases and J by 4 bases, with 11 bases between them. Germline assignment: CDR1 LNHDA and CDR2 SQIVND (reference sequence). The CDR3 sequence is 13 residues long. The CDR3: CASKRTANQPQHF. The CDR3 nucleotides are TGTGCCAGTAAGAGGACAGCAAATCAGCCCCAGCATTTT.

Concerning this clonotype itself: With a much larger clone just one base away, this may be a read error. The chain links TRBV20-1 to TRBJ2-7; unclear D gene. There are 15 residues in the CDR3. The V end was cut by 2 bases, the J end by 6 bases, with 20 bases between. Germline V gene sequence: CDR1 DFQATT, CDR2 SNEGSKA (reference sequence). The CDR3 sequence: CSARFYDTWSGEQYF. CDR3 coding DNA: TGCAGTGCTAGATTTTACGATACCTGGTCGGGCGAGCAGTACTTC.

CDR3 sequence: CASSFSQAANTIYF. The CDR3, as DNA: TGCGCCAGCAGCTTTTCGCAGGCGGCAAACACCATATATTTT. The chain joins TRBV5-1 to TRBJ1-3; D is undetermined. Trimming stripped 2 bases from V and 6 bases from J, with 12 bases between. This CDR3 is built from 14 residues. Germline assignment: CDR1 SGHRS and CDR2 YFSETQ.

This clonotype was seen more than once but under ten times. This chain uses TRBV2 with TRBJ2-3; D could derive from TRBD1 or TRBD2 (5 bases each). The CDR3 spans 14 residues. Per the germline V gene, CDR1 is SNHLY and CDR2 is FYNNEI. Trimming removed 3 bases at V and 2 bases at J, with 9 bases between. CDR3 sequence reads: CASSDPGATDTQYF. DNA of the CDR3: TGTGCCAGCAGTGACCCCGGGGCCACAGATACGCAGTATTTT.

This chain joins TRBV19 and TRBJ1-3; D uncertain. The CDR3 sequence is 15 residues long. Trimming shortened V by 4 bases and J by 8 bases, and 18 bases separated the two germline ends. In germline, CDR1 is LNHDA, CDR2 SQIVND (reference sequence). The CDR3 DNA follows: TGTGCCAGTAGTACCTTCCCCGGACGGTCGGACACCATATATTTT. Translating gives CASSTFPGRSDTIYF.